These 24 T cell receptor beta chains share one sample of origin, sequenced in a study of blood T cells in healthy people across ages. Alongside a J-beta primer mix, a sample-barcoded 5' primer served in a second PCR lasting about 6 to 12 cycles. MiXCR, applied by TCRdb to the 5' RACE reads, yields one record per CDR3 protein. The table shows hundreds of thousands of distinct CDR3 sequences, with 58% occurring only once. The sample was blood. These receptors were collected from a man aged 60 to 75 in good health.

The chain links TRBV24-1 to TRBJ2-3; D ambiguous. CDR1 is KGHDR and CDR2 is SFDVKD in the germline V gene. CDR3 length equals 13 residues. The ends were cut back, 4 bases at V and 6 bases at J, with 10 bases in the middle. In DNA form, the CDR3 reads TGTGCCACCAGTGAGGGCCAGAGGGATACGCAGTATTTT. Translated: CATSEGQRDTQYF.

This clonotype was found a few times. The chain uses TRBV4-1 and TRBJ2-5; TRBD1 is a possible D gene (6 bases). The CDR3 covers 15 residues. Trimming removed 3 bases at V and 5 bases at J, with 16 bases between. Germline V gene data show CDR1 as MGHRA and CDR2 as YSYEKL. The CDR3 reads CASSHSRTVSETQYF. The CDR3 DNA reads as TGCGCCAGCAGCCATTCCCGGACAGTAAGCGAGACCCAGTACTTC.

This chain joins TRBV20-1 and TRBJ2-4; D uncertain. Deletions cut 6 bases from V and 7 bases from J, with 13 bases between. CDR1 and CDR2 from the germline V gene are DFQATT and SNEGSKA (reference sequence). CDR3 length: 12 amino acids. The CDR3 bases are TGCAGTGCCCCCAAGGCCCGGAACATTCAGTACTTC. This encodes CSAPKARNIQYF.

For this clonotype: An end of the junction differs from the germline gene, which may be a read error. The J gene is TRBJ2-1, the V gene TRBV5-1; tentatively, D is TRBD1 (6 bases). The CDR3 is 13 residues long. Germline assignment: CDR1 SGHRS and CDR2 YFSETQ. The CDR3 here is CASNLDSYNEQFF. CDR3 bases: TGCGCCAGCAACTTGGACAGTTACAATGAGCAGTTCTTC.

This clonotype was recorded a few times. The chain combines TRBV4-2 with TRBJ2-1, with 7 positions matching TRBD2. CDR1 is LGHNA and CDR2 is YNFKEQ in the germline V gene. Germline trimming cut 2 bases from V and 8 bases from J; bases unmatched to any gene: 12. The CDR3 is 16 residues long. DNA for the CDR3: TGTGCCAGCAGCCAAAACCCTACGGGGGGACTTCATGAGCAGTTCTTC. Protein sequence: CASSQNPTGGLHEQFF.

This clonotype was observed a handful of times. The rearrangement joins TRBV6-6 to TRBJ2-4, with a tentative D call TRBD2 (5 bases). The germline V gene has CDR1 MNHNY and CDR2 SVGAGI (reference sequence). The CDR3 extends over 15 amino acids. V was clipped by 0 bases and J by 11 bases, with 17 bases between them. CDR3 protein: CASSYSNPEVSLQYF. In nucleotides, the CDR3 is TGTGCCAGCAGTTACTCGAATCCGGAGGTATCTCTTCAGTACTTC.

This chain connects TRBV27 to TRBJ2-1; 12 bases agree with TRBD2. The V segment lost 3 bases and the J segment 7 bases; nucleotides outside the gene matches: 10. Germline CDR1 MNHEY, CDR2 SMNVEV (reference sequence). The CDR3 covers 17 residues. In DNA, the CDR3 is TGTGCCAGCAGTTTTAGGGCTAGCGGGGGGGCGATGAATGAGCAGTTCTTC. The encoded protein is CASSFRASGGAMNEQFF.

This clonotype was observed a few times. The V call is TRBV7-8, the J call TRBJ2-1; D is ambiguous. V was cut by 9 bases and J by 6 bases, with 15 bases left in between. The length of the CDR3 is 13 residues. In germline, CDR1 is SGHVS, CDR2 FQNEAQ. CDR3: CASLQPGSNEQFF. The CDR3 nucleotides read TGTGCCAGTCTTCAGCCGGGCAGCAATGAGCAGTTCTTC.

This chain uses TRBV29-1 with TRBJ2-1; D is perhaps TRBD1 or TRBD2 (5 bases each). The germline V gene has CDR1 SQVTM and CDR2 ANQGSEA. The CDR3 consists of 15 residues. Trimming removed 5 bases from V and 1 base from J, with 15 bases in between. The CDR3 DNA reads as TGCAGCGTTCCCGGGGCGGGCAGATCCTACAATGAGCAGTTCTTC. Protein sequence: CSVPGAGRSYNEQFF.

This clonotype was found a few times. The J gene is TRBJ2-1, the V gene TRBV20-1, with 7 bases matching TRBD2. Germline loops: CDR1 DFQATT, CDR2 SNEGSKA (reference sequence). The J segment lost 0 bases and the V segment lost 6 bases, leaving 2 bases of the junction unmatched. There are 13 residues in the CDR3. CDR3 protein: CSAGGSSYNEQFF. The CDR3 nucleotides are TGCAGTGCCGGGGGGAGCTCCTACAATGAGCAGTTCTTC.

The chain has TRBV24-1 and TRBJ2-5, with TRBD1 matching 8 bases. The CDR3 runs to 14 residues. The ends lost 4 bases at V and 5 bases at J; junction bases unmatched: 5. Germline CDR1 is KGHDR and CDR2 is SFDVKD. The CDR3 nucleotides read TGTGCCACCAGTGACCCGCAGGGGGCGGAGACCCAGTACTTC. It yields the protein CATSDPQGAETQYF.

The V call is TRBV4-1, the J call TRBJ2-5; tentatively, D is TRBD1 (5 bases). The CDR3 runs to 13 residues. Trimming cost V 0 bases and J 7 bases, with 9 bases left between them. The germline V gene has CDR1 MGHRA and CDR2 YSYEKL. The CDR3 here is CASSQEGLGTQYF. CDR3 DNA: TGCGCCAGCAGCCAAGAGGGGCTTGGGACCCAGTACTTC.

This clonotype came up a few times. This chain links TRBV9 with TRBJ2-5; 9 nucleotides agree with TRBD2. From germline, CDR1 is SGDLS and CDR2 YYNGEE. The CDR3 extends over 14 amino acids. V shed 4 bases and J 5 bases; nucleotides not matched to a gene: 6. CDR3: CASSNGLARETQYF. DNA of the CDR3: TGTGCCAGCAGCAACGGACTAGCGCGGGAGACCCAGTACTTC.

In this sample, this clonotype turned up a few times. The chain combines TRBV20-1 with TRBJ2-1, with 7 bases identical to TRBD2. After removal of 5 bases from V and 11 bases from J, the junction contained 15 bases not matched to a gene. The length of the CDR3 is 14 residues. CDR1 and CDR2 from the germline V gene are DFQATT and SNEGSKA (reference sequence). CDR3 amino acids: CSAEGGGRREQQFF. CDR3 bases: TGCAGTGCTGAAGGCGGGGGACGCCGGGAGCAGCAGTTCTTC.

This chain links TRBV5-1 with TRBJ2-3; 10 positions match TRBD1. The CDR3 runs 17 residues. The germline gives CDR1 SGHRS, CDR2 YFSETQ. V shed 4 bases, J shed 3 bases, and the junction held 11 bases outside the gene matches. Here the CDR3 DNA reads TGCGCCAGCAGCGGACCGGGACAGGGGAGCGGTACAGATACGCAGTATTTT. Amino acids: CASSGPGQGSGTDTQYF.

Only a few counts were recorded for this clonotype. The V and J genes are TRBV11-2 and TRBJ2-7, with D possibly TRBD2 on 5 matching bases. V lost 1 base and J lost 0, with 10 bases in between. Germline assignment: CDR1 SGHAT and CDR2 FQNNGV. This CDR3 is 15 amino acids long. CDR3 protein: CASSLVRAGSYEQYF. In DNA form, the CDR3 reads TGTGCCAGCAGCTTAGTCCGGGCGGGCTCCTACGAGCAGTACTTC.

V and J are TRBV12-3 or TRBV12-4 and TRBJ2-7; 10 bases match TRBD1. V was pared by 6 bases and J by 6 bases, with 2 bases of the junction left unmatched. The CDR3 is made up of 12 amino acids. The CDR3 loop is CASRRTGGEQYF. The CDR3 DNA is TGTGCCAGCAGGCGGACAGGGGGCGAGCAGTACTTC.

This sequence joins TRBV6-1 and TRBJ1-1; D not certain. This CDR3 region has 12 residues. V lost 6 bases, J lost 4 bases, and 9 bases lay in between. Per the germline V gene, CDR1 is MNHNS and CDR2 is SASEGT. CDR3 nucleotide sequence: TGTGCCAGCAGACCCCGTGCCACTGAAGCTTTCTTT. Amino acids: CASRPRATEAFF.

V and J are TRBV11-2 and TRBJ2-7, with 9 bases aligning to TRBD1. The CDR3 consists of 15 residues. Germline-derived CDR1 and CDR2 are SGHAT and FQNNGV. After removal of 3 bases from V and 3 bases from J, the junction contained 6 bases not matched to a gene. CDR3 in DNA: TGTGCCAGCAGCTTCCGCCGGGACAGGGACTACGAGCAGTACTTC. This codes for CASSFRRDRDYEQYF. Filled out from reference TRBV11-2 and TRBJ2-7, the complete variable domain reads EAGVAQSPRYKIIEKRQSVAFWCNPISGHATLYWYQQILGQGPKLLIQFQNNGVVDDSQLPKDRFSAERLKGVDSTLKIQPAKLEDSAVYLCASSFRRDRDYEQYFGPGTRLTVT.

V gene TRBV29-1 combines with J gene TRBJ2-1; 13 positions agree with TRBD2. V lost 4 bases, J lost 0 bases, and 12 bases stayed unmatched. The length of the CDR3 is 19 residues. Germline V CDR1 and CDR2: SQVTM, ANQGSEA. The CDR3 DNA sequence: TGCAGCGTTGGACTGGGGGGACTAGCGGGAACTTTCTCCTACAATGAGCAGTTCTTC. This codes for CSVGLGGLAGTFSYNEQFF.

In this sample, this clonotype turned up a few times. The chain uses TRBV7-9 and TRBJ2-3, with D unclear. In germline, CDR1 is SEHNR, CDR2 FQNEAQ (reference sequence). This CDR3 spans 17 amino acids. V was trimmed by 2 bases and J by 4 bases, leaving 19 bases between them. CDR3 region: CASSLMGGSSVADTQYF. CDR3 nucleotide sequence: TGTGCCAGCAGCTTAATGGGTGGCAGTTCAGTCGCAGATACGCAGTATTTT.

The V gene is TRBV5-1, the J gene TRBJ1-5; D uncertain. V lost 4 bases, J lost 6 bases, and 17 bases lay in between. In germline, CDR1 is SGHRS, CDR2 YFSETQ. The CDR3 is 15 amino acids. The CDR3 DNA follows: TGCGCCAGCAGCCCCGGTGGTGGAGAGGGTCAGCCCCAGCATTTT. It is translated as CASSPGGGEGQPQHF. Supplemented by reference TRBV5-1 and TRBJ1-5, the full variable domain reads KAGVTQTPRYLIKTRGQQVTLSCSPISGHRSVSWYQQTPGQGLQFLFEYFSETQRNKGNFPGRFSGRQFSNSRSEMNVSTLELGDSALYLCASSPGGGEGQPQHFGDGTRLSIL.

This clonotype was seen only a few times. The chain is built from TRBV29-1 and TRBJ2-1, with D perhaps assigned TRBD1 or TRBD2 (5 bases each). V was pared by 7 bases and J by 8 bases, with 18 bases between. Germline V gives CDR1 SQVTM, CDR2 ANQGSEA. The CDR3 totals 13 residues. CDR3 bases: TGCAGCGCCGGGGCCTACGGAGGCTATGAGCAGTTCTTC. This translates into CSAGAYGGYEQFF.

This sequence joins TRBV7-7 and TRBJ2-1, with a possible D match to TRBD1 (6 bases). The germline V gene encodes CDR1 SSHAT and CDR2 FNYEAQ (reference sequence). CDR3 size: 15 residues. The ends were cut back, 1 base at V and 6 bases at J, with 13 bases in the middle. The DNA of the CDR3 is TGTGCCAGCAGCTTAGGCATGGACAGCGGCAATGAGCAGTTCTTC. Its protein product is CASSLGMDSGNEQFF.